This T cell receptor (beta chain) was sequenced for a study of beta chain features in type 1 diabetes. Study-level results: A potential PCR bias toward shorter templates would be equal in patient and control samples. For Type 1 diabetes patients, all four CD4+ subsets carried TCRB CDR3s that were moderately but significantly shorter.

There are a few counts of this clone. Its cognate antigen is unknown. The sequenced template was cDNA made from the entire isolated RNA. Measured with immunoSEQ multiplex PCR; TCRdb has only the in-frame clones, and not every one. Of 600,000 to 700,000 clones in the sample, 12% are singletons; the top ten hold 0.095% to 0.15%. This clonotype was sampled from a man aged 25 to 40 with type 1 diabetes. The sequencing input was naive CD4+ T cells from blood.

DNA for the CDR3: TGTGCCAGTAGTATCACGGACAGGGAAAATCAGCCCCAGCATTTT. Translation gives CASSITDRENQPQHF. The chain carries TRBV19 and TRBJ1-5; the match to TRBD1 covers 8 bases. V gave up 3 bases and J gave up 4 bases; unmatched junction bases: 5. The germline CDR1 and CDR2 sequences are LNHDA and SQIVND (reference sequence). The CDR3 covers 15 residues.